Listed here are 7 T cell receptor beta chains from one sample, sequenced in a study of identical twins. TCRdb re-derived calls from the 5' RACE reads in MiXCR, one entry per CDR3 protein. The sample includes around 250,000 distinct CDR3 sequences, about 13% of them seen just once. The same sample was also used in a study of yellow fever vaccine responses in identical twins.

The sample consisted of memory (CD45RO+) T cells sorted from blood. Receptors were obtained from a woman younger than 35 in good health.

This clonotype was counted many times. This rearrangement joins TRBV4-2 to TRBJ2-7, with D perhaps given as TRBD1 or TRBD2 (5 bases each). Germline assignment: CDR1 LGHNA and CDR2 YNFKEQ. The CDR3 extends over 16 amino acids. The V end was cut by 0 bases, the J end by 0 bases, with 12 bases between. The CDR3 loop reads CASSQDQGASSYEQYF. The CDR3 DNA is TGTGCCAGCAGCCAAGATCAGGGAGCGAGCTCCTACGAGCAGTACTTC.

The chain joins TRBV5-4 to TRBJ1-1; tentative D call: TRBD1 (5 bases). Germline lookup yields CDR1 SGHNT and CDR2 YYREEE (reference sequence). This CDR3 is 16 amino acids long. V dropped 4 bases and J dropped 5 bases, with 21 bases sitting between them. The CDR3, as DNA: TGTGCCAGCAGCCCGGGGGGACGAGCTGAGGGGACTGAAGCTTTCTTT. Translation: CASSPGGRAEGTEAFF.

This chain joins TRBV3-1 and TRBJ2-2; no clear D. The CDR3 contains 14 residues. CDR1 is LGHDT, CDR2 YNNKEL, per germline (reference sequence). V was cut by 4 bases and J by 3 bases, with 9 bases left in between. The CDR3 DNA reads as TGTGCCAGCAGCCGCCTAGGGTACACCGGGGAGCTGTTTTTT. This translates into CASSRLGYTGELFF.

V usage is TRBV6-2 or TRBV6-3 and J usage is TRBJ2-5; no reliable D call. This CDR3 is built from 13 residues. Germline CDR1 reads MNHEY; CDR2 reads SVGEGT. V was shortened by 2 bases and J by 4 bases, with 8 bases between the two germline ends. The CDR3 coding sequence is TGTGCCAGCAGTTACGGGAAGAGAGAGACCCAGTACTTC. Protein product: CASSYGKRETQYF.

The V gene is TRBV20-1, the J gene TRBJ2-1; 13 positions match TRBD2. V was clipped by 5 bases and J by 6 bases; unmatched bases: 13. This CDR3 comprises 17 residues. CDR1 is DFQATT and CDR2 is SNEGSKA in the germline V gene (reference sequence). The DNA of the CDR3 is TGCAGTGCTGGGAGGACTAGCGGGAGAGCTCGGGGCAATGAGCAGTTCTTC. It encodes CSAGRTSGRARGNEQFF.

The chain couples TRBV15 to TRBJ2-1, with 8 nucleotides matching TRBD1. Germline assignment: CDR1 LNHNV and CDR2 YYDKDF (reference sequence). There are 17 residues in the CDR3. After removal of 5 bases from V and 7 bases from J, the junction contained 16 bases not matched to a gene. The CDR3 bases are TGTGCCACCAGCCGACGTTCACCGGGACAGGCCGGGAATGAGCAGTTCTTC. Protein: CATSRRSPGQAGNEQFF.

The chain employs TRBV29-1 and TRBJ2-7; the D is unclear. Germline V gives CDR1 SQVTM, CDR2 ANQGSEA. V lost 7 bases and J lost 2, with 12 bases in between. The CDR3 is 12 amino acids. For the CDR3, the DNA is TGCAGCGCCTTCGCCAGCCCCTACGAGCAGTACTTC. Amino acids: CSAFASPYEQYF.